This T cell receptor beta chain was captured in a study of identical twins (dated by TCRdb to about 2016). About the full investigation: To test whether fetal clonotypes persist, the study used deep sequencing on TCR alpha and beta repertoires from monozygotic twins, unrelated adults of various ages, and cord blood. Replicate twin experiments were performed at different times using different library preparation protocols to rule out contamination. What the study reported, not specific to this receptor: A weaker excess of twin sharing was found in beta out-of-frame sequences because the signal-to-noise ratio was lowered by fewer shared sequences. Compared with coincidental sharing between unrelated individuals, out-of-frame TCR alpha sequences shared between twins showed an excess of sequences with low generation probability. Because the same donors could not be followed over many years, the conclusions depended on cross-sectional statistical analysis. Zero-insertion analyses could be partly confounded by invariant T cells such as MAIT and iNKT, although diverse VJ usage argued against such confounding for most clonotypes. Recombination models systematically underestimated out-of-frame TCR alpha sharing in monozygotic twins but agreed with sharing between unrelated individuals. Fewer insertions were carried by abundant cord blood beta clonotypes; a weaker similar trend was observed in young adult naive repertoires, while no such trend was observed in memory repertoires.

The library was made by 5' RACE. Reads for this sample came from an Illumina HiSeq 2000. Template switching added a universal primer binding site, and the final cDNA carried a unique molecular identifier that allowed TCR cDNA molecules to be counted accurately. Specific primers in the conserved constant-segment region were used to synthesize first-strand cDNA for the TCR alpha and beta chains. Each cDNA library was double barcoded, with a SMART-Mk sample barcode plus Illumina barcodes, to control for contamination. Two successive PCR steps introduced TruSeq adapter sequences along with Illumina sample barcodes. Sequencing of the TCR alpha and beta cDNA libraries was done on the Illumina HiSeq platform using custom primers. The published analysis was carried out like this. Unique molecular identifiers were extracted from raw reads with MiGEC, and CDR3 positions were determined with MiXCR. Recombination models were inferred per individual with the repgenHMM and IGoR tools using an EM algorithm. Shared clonotypes were analyzed with the tcR package in R, and sharing was normalized by the product of cloneset sizes. To study raw recombination free of thymic and clonal selection effects, out-of-frame nonproductive sequences were analyzed. TCRdb passed the public sequencing reads through fastp at Q25 and MiXCR, retaining productive beta sequences. Every entry covers one CDR3 protein and lists the most common genes and DNA from its rows. V and J calls and clone size were set by TCRdb, not the authors. For this sample the table gives fewer than 900,000 distinct CDR3 sequences, of which 21% were detected only once. Clones ranked in the top ten supply roughly 4.3% of the sample.

The germline V gene sets CDR1 to MGHRA and CDR2 to YSYEKL. Cut back by 0 bases and 4 bases, the V and J ends lie 9 bases apart. Taken from cysteine to phenylalanine, the CDR3 has 14 residues. Left in the record is the CDR3 DNA by itself, 42 bases read in frame from the first base. This clonotype was seen only once. Its cognate antigen has yet to be identified. No much larger clonotype is one base removed from it; base qualities were not supplied. A lone read gives weak evidence. Every donor was a healthy Caucasian. Three pairs of female monozygotic twins, all aged roughly 18 to 29 years, were included in the twin cohort. RNA for TCR libraries was isolated from peripheral blood mononuclear cells. The same sample was also used in a study of T cells expressing NK-cell markers. The second study, in turn, reports: Under ten donors provided sorted CD3+CD56+NKG2C+, CD3+CD56+NKG2C- and CD3+CD56-NKG2C+ T-cell subsets, whose TCR beta-chain repertoires were profiled. Among the eight sequenced donors, only one was HCMV-seronegative, while the other seven were HCMV-seropositive. In several experiments an anti-gammadeltaTCR antibody was added to restrict sorting to alphabetaTCR-expressing T cells. In six or seven donors, the dominant CD3+CD56+NKG2C+ clonotypes ranked among the top 10 CD8+ clonotypes, making up roughly 1.0-7.0% of CD8+ T cells. Those dominant clonotypes were again the most abundant among CD3+CD56-NKG2C+ cells in a few donors, at roughly 25-60.1%. Whether the expanded NKG2C-expressing T cell clones were specific for HCMV antigens was left unclear. The eight sequenced donors were randomly selected healthy volunteers, three men and five women. To determine HCMV serostatus, a commercial ELISA kit was used to detect HCMV-specific IgG in serum. For five or six donors, unsorted PBMC were also used to sequence bulk peripheral blood T-cell repertoires. MIGEC handled demultiplexing of the reads and grouping by UMI, while MiTCR was used to assemble and quantify clonotypes. To exclude erroneous sequences, any TCR cDNA sequence not supported by at least two reads was discarded. Downstream repertoire analysis used the tcR package, and clonotypes were matched across fractions by CDR3 nucleotide sequence plus V segment. VDJmatch was used to annotate antigen specificity against VDJdb, with one amino acid substitution allowed in CDR3.

Rearrangement joined TRBV4-1 to TRBJ1-2; no D gene can be assigned with confidence. The material sequenced was PBMCs. The receptor's source is a woman aged 18-29 years in good health. CDR3 loop: CASSQDMGSYGYTF. The DNA sequence is given as TGCGCCAGCAGCCAAGATATGGGTTCCTATGGCTACACCTTC.